The 17 T cell receptor beta chains below all came from one sample that was sequenced in a study of CD8+CD57+ T cells in acquired aplastic anemia. Patients sequenced had flow cytometry evidence of CD8+CD57+ cell expansion. Genomic DNA provided the template from which TCR beta VDJ and CDR3 profiles were obtained. TCRdb independently ran MiXCR on the reads; one entry per CDR3 protein. The data show a few hundred thousand distinct CDR3 sequences, 56% seen once. The sequencing input was sorted CD4+, CD8+, or CD8+CD57+ T cells (not recorded which) from PBMCs. The receptors derive from a human donor with aplastic anemia.

This clonotype was seen more than once but under ten times. This chain links TRBV6-1 with TRBJ2-1; D not resolved. The CDR3 runs to 14 residues. Germline V gene lookup returns CDR1 MNHNS and CDR2 SASEGT. Trimming left V 0 bases short and J 0 bases short, with 3 bases between. CDR3: CASSEAVSYNEQFF. DNA of the CDR3: TGTGCCAGCAGTGAAGCTGTCTCCTACAATGAGCAGTTCTTC.

This clonotype has ten or more counts. The V gene is TRBV15, the J gene TRBJ2-1; 10 nucleotides agree with TRBD2. This CDR3 has 13 amino acids. CDR1 and CDR2 (germline): LNHNV, YYDKDF (reference sequence). Trimming took 6 bases from V and 7 from J; bases not matched to a gene: 3. The CDR3 region is CATRPSGSNEQFF. The CDR3 DNA reads TGTGCCACCAGGCCTAGCGGGAGTAATGAGCAGTTCTTC.

V is TRBV5-1 and J is TRBJ2-2, with D unclear. Per germline, CDR1 SGHRS and CDR2 YFSETQ. Trimming stripped 4 bases from V and 0 bases from J, with 10 bases between. The CDR3 has 15 amino acids. The CDR3 DNA reads as TGCGCCAGCAGCCTAAGCGCCTCGAACACCGGGGAGCTGTTTTTT. It yields the protein CASSLSASNTGELFF.

This clonotype was recorded at least ten times. The V call is TRBV14, the J call TRBJ1-4; D not certain. The CDR3 is 15 amino acids. Germline V gene lookup returns CDR1 SGHDN and CDR2 FVKESK. V dropped 0 bases and J dropped 5 bases, with 10 bases sitting between them. CDR3 nucleotide sequence: TGTGCCAGCAGCCAAGAAATGTCAGAGAATGAAAAACTGTTTTTT. Protein: CASSQEMSENEKLFF.

At least ten counts were recorded for this clonotype. The chain couples TRBV6-5 to TRBJ2-5; the D gene is possibly TRBD2 (6 bases). The V end lost 6 bases, the J end lost 1 base, and 15 bases lay between the germline ends. Germline CDR1 and CDR2: MNHEY and SVGAGI. This CDR3 comprises 15 residues. CDR3 protein: CASRNSGGIQETQYF. The CDR3 nucleotides are TGTGCCAGCAGGAATAGCGGAGGAATCCAAGAGACCCAGTACTTC.

This clonotype was recorded only once. V and J are TRBV20-1 and TRBJ2-7, with 9 positions matching TRBD1. The V gene end was trimmed by 3 bases and the J gene end by 5 bases; junction bases not matched to a gene: 11. Germline V gene data show CDR1 as DFQATT and CDR2 as SNEGSKA (reference sequence). The CDR3 consists of 15 residues. CDR3 residues: CSASPGNRGPDEQYF. The CDR3 bases are TGCAGTGCTAGCCCCGGGAACAGGGGGCCGGACGAGCAGTACTTC.

This clonotype was seen a single time. A much larger clonotype is one base distant, so this may be a read error. The V call is TRBV9, the J call TRBJ2-1, with 8 positions matching TRBD1. The CDR3 sequence is 14 residues long. Per germline, CDR1 SGDLS and CDR2 YYNGEE. This CDR3 is CASSQQGGDNEQLF. The CDR3 DNA is TGTGCCAGCAGCCAACAGGGGGGAGACAATGAGCAGCTCTTC.

This clonotype was recorded a few times. The CDR3 DNA reads as TGTGCCAGCAGTTACGGGGGCGAGCAGTACTTC. Amino acid sequence: CASSYGGEQYF. The gene calls are TRBV6-6 and TRBJ2-7, with D perhaps assigned TRBD1 or TRBD2 (5 bases each). The germline CDR1 and CDR2 sequences are MNHNY and SVGAGI (reference sequence). CDR3 length: 11 amino acids. V was clipped by 2 bases and J by 6 bases, with 5 bases between them.

The rearrangement links TRBV5-1 to TRBJ2-3; perhaps TRBD1 as D (6 bases). The CDR3 has 16 amino acids. V shed 4 bases and J shed 0 bases, with 15 bases lying between them. The germline V gene encodes CDR1 SGHRS and CDR2 YFSETQ. The CDR3 protein is CASSPGQFSSTDTQYF. The CDR3, as DNA: TGCGCCAGCAGCCCAGGACAGTTCTCTAGCACAGATACGCAGTATTTT.

This clonotype has a count of ten or more. The chain carries TRBV15 and TRBJ2-5, with D tentatively TRBD1 (6 bases). The CDR3 loop spans 15 amino acids. The V and J ends lost 0 bases and 2 bases respectively, with 10 bases between them. Germline V gene lookup returns CDR1 LNHNV and CDR2 YYDKDF (reference sequence). In nucleotides, the CDR3 is TGTGCCACCAGCAGAGATATTACAGGGCAAGAGACCCAGTACTTC. Translated: CATSRDITGQETQYF.

In this sample, this clonotype turned up many times. V and J are TRBV10-3 and TRBJ1-2, with 8 bases fitting TRBD1. Looked up from germline, CDR1 is ENHRY and CDR2 is SYGVKD. The CDR3 is made up of 13 amino acids. The junction had 6 bases not matched to a gene; V was cut back by 4 bases and J by 8 bases. CDR3 sequence: CAISGQGLEGYTF. The CDR3 DNA reads as TGTGCCATCAGTGGACAGGGGTTAGAGGGCTACACCTTC.

Concerning this clonotype itself: An end of the junction does not agree with germline; a read error may underlie this. This chain joins TRBV4-1 and TRBJ2-5; weak D call: TRBD2 (5 bases). This CDR3 is built from 13 residues. Germline assignment: CDR1 MGHRA and CDR2 YSYEKL. CDR3 DNA sequence: TGTGCCAGCAGCCAGCACGGGGAAGAGACCCAGTACTTC. It translates to CASSQHGEETQYF.

This clonotype turned up a few times. The CDR3 loop reads CATRDTGGLSGYTF. The CDR3 nucleotides read TGTGCCACCAGGGATACAGGGGGCCTTAGTGGCTACACCTTC. The rearrangement joins TRBV15 to TRBJ1-2; 9 bases match TRBD1. Trimming took 6 bases from V and 7 from J; bases not matched to a gene: 9. From germline, CDR1 is LNHNV and CDR2 YYDKDF (reference sequence). The CDR3 is 14 residues long.

V gene TRBV7-2 combines with J gene TRBJ2-1, with 11 bases aligning to TRBD2. CDR3 length: 14 residues. The V and J ends lost 1 base and 9 bases, in that order; junction bases with no gene match: 2. The germline V gene has CDR1 SGHTA and CDR2 FQGNSA. The CDR3 DNA is TGTGCCAGCAGCTTAGGACTAGCGGGGCTTGAGCAGTTCTTC. Translating gives CASSLGLAGLEQFF.

This chain uses TRBV5-1 with TRBJ1-1; D is perhaps TRBD1 (5 bases). V lost 3 bases and J 11 bases, leaving 14 bases between the germline ends. CDR3 length: 12 residues. CDR1 and CDR2 (germline): SGHRS, YFSETQ. The CDR3 spells CASSWGNTGAFF. The DNA for the CDR3 is TGCGCCAGCAGCTGGGGGAACACTGGGGCTTTCTTT.

This clonotype was counted ten times or more. This chain uses TRBV19 with TRBJ2-5; 10 bases are a match to TRBD2. Germline V gene lookup returns CDR1 LNHDA and CDR2 SQIVND (reference sequence). CDR3 length equals 16 residues. The V gene end was trimmed by 1 base and the J gene end by 5 bases; junction bases not matched to a gene: 7. CDR3 loop: CASSIGTSGNRETQYF. DNA for the CDR3: TGTGCCAGTAGTATAGGGACTAGCGGAAACAGGGAGACCCAGTACTTC. The full variable domain, with the rest looked up from reference TRBV19 and TRBJ2-5, is DGGITQSPKYLFRKEGQNVTLSCEQNLNHDAMYWYRQDPGQGLRLIYYSQIVNDFQKGDIAEGYSVSREKKESFPLTVTSAQKNPTAFYLCASSIGTSGNRETQYFGPGTRLLVL.

This clonotype was observed a few times. This chain uses TRBV24-1 with TRBJ1-5, with 9 bases fitting TRBD1. CDR1 and CDR2 (germline): KGHDR, SFDVKD. V lost 9 bases and J lost 5; bases outside the gene matches: 7. The CDR3 sequence is 14 residues long. The CDR3 is CATDRTGVDQPQHF. The DNA for the CDR3 is TGTGCCACCGATAGGACAGGGGTTGATCAGCCCCAGCATTTT.